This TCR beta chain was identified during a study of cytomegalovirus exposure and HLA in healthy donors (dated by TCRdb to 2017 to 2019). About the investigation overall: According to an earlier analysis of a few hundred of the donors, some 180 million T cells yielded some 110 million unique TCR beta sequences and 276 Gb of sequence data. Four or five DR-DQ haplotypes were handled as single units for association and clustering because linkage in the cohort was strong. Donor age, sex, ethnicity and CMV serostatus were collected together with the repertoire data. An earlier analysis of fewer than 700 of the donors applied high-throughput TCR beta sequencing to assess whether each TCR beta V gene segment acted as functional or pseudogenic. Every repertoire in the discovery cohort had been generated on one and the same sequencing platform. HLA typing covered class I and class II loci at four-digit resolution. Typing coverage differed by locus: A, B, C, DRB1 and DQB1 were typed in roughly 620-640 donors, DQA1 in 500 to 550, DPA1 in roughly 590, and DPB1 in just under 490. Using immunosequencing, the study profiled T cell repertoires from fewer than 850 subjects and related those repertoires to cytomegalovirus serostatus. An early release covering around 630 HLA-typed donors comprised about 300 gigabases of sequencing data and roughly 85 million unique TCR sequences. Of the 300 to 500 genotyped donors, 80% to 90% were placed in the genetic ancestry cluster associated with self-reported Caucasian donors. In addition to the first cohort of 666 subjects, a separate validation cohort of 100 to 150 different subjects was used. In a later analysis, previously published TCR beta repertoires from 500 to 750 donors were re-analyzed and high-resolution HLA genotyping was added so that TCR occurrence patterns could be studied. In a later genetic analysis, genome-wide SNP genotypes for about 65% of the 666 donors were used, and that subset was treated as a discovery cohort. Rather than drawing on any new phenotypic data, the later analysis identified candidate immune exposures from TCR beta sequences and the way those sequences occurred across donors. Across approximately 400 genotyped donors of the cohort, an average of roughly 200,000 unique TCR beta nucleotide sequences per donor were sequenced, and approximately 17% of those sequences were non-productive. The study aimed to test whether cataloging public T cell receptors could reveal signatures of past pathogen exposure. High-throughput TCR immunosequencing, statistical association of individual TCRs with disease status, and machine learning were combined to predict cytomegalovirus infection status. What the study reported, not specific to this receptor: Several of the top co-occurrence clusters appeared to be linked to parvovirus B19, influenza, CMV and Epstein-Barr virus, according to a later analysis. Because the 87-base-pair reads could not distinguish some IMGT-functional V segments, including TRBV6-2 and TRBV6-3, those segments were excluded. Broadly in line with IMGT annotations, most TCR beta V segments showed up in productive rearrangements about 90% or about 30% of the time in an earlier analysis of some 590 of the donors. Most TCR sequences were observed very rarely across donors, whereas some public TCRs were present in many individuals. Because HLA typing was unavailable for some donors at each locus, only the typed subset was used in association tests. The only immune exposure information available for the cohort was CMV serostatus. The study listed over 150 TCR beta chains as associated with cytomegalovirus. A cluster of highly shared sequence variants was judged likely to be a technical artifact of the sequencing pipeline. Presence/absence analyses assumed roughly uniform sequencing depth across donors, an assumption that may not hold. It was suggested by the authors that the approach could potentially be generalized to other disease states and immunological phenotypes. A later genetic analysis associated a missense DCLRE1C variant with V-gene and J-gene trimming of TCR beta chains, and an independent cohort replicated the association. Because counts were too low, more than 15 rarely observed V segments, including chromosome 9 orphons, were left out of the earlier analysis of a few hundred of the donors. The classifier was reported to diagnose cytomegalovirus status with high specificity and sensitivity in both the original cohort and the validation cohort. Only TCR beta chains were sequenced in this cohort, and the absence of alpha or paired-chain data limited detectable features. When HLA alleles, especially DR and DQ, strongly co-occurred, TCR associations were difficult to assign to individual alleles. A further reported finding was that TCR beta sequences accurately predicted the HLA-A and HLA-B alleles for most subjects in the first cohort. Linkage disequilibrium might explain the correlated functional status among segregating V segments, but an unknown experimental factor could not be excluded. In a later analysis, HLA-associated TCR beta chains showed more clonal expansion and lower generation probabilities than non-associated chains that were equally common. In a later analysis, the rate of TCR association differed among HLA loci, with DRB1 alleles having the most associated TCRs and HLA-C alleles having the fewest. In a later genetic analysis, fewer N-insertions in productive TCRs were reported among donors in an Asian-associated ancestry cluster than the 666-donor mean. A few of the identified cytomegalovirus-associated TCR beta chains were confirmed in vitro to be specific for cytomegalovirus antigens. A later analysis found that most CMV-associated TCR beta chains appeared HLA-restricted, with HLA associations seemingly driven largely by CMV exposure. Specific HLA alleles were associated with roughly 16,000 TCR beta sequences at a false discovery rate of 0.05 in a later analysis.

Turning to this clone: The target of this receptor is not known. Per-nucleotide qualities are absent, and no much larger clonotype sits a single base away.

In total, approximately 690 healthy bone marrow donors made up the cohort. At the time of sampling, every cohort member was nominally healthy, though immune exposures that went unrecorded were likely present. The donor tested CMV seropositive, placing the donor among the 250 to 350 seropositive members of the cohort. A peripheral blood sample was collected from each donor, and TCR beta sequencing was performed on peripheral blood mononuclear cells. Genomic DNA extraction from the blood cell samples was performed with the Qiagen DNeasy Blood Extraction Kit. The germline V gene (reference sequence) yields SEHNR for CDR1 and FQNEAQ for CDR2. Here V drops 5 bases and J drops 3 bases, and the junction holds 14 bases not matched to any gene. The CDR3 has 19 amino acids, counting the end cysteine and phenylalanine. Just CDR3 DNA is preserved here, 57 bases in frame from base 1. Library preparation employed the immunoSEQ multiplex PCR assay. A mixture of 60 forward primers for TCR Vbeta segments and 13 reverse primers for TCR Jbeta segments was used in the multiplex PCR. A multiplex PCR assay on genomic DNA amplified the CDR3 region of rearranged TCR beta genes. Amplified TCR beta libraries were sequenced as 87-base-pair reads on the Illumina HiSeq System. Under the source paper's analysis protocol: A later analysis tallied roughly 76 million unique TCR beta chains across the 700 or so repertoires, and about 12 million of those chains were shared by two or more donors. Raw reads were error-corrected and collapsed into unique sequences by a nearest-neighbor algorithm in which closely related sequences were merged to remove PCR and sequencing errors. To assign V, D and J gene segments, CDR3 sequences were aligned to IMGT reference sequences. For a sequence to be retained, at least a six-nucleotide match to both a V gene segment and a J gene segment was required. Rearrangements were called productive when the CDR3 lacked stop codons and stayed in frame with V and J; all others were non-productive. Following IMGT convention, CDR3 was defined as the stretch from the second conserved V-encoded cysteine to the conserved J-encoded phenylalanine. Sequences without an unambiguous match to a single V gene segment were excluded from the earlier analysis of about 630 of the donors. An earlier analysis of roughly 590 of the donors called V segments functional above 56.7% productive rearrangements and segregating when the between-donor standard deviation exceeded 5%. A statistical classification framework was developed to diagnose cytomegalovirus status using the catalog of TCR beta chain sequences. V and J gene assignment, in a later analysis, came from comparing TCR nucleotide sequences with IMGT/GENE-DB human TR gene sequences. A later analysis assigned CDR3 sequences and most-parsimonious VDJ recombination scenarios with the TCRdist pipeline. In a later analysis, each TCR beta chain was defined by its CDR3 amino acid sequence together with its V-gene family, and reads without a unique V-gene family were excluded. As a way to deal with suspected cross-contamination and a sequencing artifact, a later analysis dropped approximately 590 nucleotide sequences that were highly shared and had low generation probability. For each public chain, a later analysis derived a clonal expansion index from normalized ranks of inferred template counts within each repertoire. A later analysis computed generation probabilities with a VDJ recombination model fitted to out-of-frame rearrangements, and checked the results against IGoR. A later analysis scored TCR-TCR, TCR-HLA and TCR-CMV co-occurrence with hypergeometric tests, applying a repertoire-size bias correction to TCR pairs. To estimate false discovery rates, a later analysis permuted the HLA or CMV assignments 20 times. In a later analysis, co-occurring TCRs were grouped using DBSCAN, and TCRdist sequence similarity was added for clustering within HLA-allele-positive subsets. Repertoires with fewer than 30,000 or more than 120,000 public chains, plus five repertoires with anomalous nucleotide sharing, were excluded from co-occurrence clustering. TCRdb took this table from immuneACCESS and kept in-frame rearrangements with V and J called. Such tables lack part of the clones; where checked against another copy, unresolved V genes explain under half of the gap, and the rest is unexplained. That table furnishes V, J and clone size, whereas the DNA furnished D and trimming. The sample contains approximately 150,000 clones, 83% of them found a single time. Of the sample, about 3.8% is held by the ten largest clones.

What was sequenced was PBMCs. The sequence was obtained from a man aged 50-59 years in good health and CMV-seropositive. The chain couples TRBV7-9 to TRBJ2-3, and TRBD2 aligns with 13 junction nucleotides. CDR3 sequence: CASSQILAGGPVPTDTQYF. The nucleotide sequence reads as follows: TGTGCCAGCAGCCAAATACTAGCGGGAGGGCCGGTTCCGACAGATACGCAGTATTTT.